The 3 T cell receptor beta chains below were found in one sample sequenced in a study of T cells after posttransplantation cyclophosphamide. Clones were read by immunoSEQ multiplex PCR, and TCRdb kept only the in-frame ones, dropping some. This repertoire shows about 7,800 clones, 90% found once; its top ten account for 1% to 1.5%. Busulfan-fludarabine conditioning, marrow transplant, and cyclophosphamide on days +3 and +4 were administered. Here the sequenced sample was CD4+ T cells sorted from blood, taken 1404 days after allogeneic stem cell transplant with posttransplant cyclophosphamide. The receptor source for this set is a female patient in her fifties or sixties who received an allogeneic stem cell transplant from a related donor, was CMV-positive, and had no GVHD. The T cells may come from the graft donor.

The chain uses TRBV28 and TRBJ1-1, with a possible D match to TRBD1 (6 bases). The CDR3 is made up of 15 amino acids. V lost 4 bases and J 3 bases, leaving 15 bases between the germline ends. The germline V gene encodes CDR1 MDHEN and CDR2 SYDVKM. The CDR3 loop reads CASSSPRDTYTEAFF. The CDR3 DNA is TGTGCCAGCAGTTCCCCCCGGGACACATACACTGAAGCTTTCTTT.

The chain recombines TRBV14 with TRBJ2-3; D may be TRBD2 (6 bases). CDR3 length: 16 amino acids. V was shortened by 0 bases and J by 5 bases, with 15 bases between the two germline ends. Germline V gene sequence: CDR1 SGHDN, CDR2 FVKESK. The CDR3 region has the DNA TGTGCCAGCAGCCAAGATTATCTCCGGGGGTTAGATACGCAGTATTTT. This sequence encodes CASSQDYLRGLDTQYF.

The V and J genes are TRBV18 and TRBJ1-5; 7 bases agree with TRBD1. Germline lookup yields CDR1 KGHSH and CDR2 LQKENI. Trimming took 3 bases from V and 0 from J; bases not matched to a gene: 8. The CDR3 extends over 17 amino acids. The CDR3 here is CASSPRTGADSNQPQHF. In DNA, the CDR3 is TGTGCCAGCTCACCCCGAACAGGGGCAGATAGCAATCAGCCCCAGCATTTT.